This is a list of T cell receptor beta chains from one sample in a study of patients and donors after allogeneic stem cell transplantation. TCRdb redid the calling of the RT-PCR reads with MiXCR, one entry per CDR3 protein. The table records over 150,000 distinct CDR3 sequences, 25% to 35% of them present only once. Sequencing was done on a sample of blood, either unsorted or a sorted T cell fraction (not recorded which). The receptors were gathered from a human donor who was either an allogeneic HSCT recipient or a stem cell or donor lymphocyte infusion donor (not recorded which). It is not recorded whose cells these are; they may come from a transplant donor. CDR3s include the opening cysteine and the closing phenylalanine or tryptophan. D genes are given only for firm matches. Some rows mark clone size as missing; the rest say once, few, many or name a class of expanded clone.

abundance	v_gene	d_gene	j_gene	CDR3nt	CDR3aa
.	TRBV4-2	.	TRBJ1-2	TGTGCCAGCAGTCATGCCTCGGGGGTTGGCTATGGCTACACCTTC	CASSHASGVGYGYTF
.	TRBV24-1	TRBD1	TRBJ2-5	TGTGCCACCAGTGTCTCAAGGGGACAGGGGGCAGGTCAAGAGACCCAGTACTTC	CATSVSRGQGAGQETQYF
many	TRBV18	TRBD1	TRBJ1-5	TGTGCCAGCTCACCGTCACAGGGGAATCAGCCCCAGCATTTT	CASSPSQGNQPQHF
many	TRBV9	TRBD1	TRBJ1-6	TGTGCCAGCAGCCCCCGGACAGGGAGCAGTTCACCCCTCCACTTT	CASSPRTGSSSPLHF
few	TRBV6-5	.	TRBJ1-1	TGTGCCAGCAGTTGGAACGACCCGAACACTGAAGCTTTCTTT	CASSWNDPNTEAFF
few	TRBV5-1	.	TRBJ2-2	TGCGCCAGCAGCTTAACCACCGGGGAGCTGTTTTTT	CASSLTTGELFF
few	TRBV20-1	.	TRBJ2-7	TGCAGTGCTAGAGATGCCAGGGAAACCTACGAGCAGTACTTC	CSARDARETYEQYF
.	TRBV6-2/TRBV6-3	TRBD1	TRBJ1-2	TGTGCCAGCAGTTACGGACAGGCCTATGGCTACACCTTC	CASSYGQAYGYTF
.	TRBV14	.	TRBJ2-3	TGTGCCAGCAAAGGGAAAAACACAGATACGCAGTATTTT	CASKGKNTDTQYF
.	TRBV6-2/TRBV6-3	TRBD2	TRBJ2-7	TGTGCCAGCAGTTATATGGCGGGAGGGGTCGTCGAGCAGTACTTC	CASSYMAGGVVEQYF
many	TRBV12-3/TRBV12-4	.	TRBJ2-7	TGTGCCAGCAGCCTCGGCAACGAGCAGTACTTC	CASSLGNEQYF
.	TRBV6-5	TRBD2	TRBJ2-1	TGTGCCAGCAGTTACTCGTACGGGAGGTCCGAAGGGCGCTCCTACAATGAGCAGTTCTTC	CASSYSYGRSEGRSYNEQFF
few	TRBV4-2	.	TRBJ1-4	TGTGCCAGCAGCCCGGGGGTTTTACTAGGGAATGAAAAACTGTTTTTT	CASSPGVLLGNEKLFF
once	TRBV20-1	TRBD2	TRBJ2-7	TGCAGTGCTAGTCTAGCTAGCGGCTCCTACGAGCAGTACTTC	CSASLASGSYEQYF
.	TRBV5-1	.	TRBJ2-1	TGCGCCAGCAGCTTAGGGTCCGAGGGCAATGAGCAGTTCTTC	CASSLGSEGNEQFF
.	TRBV12-3/TRBV12-4	.	TRBJ1-3	TGTGCCAGCAGTCAGACAAGCTTTTCCGGAAACACCATATATTTT	CASSQTSFSGNTIYF
.	TRBV5-1	TRBD1	TRBJ1-1	TGCGCCAGCAGCTTCTCGACAGGGTCCTCAGGCACTGAAGCTTTCTTT	CASSFSTGSSGTEAFF
few	TRBV29-1	.	TRBJ2-5	TGCAGCGTTGAACAGGGACAAGAGACCCAGTACTTC	CSVEQGQETQYF
.	TRBV20-1	.	TRBJ1-2	TGCAGTGCTAGCCCGGGCTATGGCTACACCTTC	CSASPGYGYTF
.	TRBV9	.	TRBJ2-1	TGTGCCAGCAGCGTCAATCAGGGACTTTTGTTCTCCTCCTACAATGAGCAGTTCTTC	CASSVNQGLLFSSYNEQFF
many	TRBV12-3/TRBV12-4	.	TRBJ1-1	TGTGCCAGCAGTTTATCGGACCACACTGAAGCTTTCTTT	CASSLSDHTEAFF
.	TRBV24-1	TRBD1	TRBJ2-5	TGTGCCTCCGGTGTTACAGGGGGGGAGACCCAGTACTTC	CASGVTGGETQYF
.	TRBV12-3/TRBV12-4	.	TRBJ1-1	TGTGCCAGCAGTTTTGGGGGGGTTGGTGAAGCTTTCTTT	CASSFGGVGEAFF
.	TRBV12-3/TRBV12-4	TRBD2	TRBJ2-1	TGTGCCAGCAGCCCACGAGCGGGAGGTTACAGCTACAATGAGCAGTTCTTC	CASSPRAGGYSYNEQFF
few	TRBV6-5	.	TRBJ1-5	TGTGCCAGCAGTTACGGACGCAATCAGCCCCAGCATTTT	CASSYGRNQPQHF
few	TRBV12-3/TRBV12-4	TRBD2	TRBJ2-7	TGTGCCAGCAGGCTTAGCGGGAGGGCAACCTACGAGCAGTACTTC	CASRLSGRATYEQYF
many	TRBV28	.	TRBJ1-2	TGTGCCAGCAGTTTGCCTTCAGTGCCGTATATGAGCTATGGCTACACCTTC	CASSLPSVPYMSYGYTF
.	TRBV5-1	.	TRBJ1-1	TGCGCCAGCAGTGGACCAACGAACACTGAAGCTTTCTTT	CASSGPTNTEAFF
.	TRBV4-3	.	TRBJ2-7	TGCGCCAGCAGCCAAGCTTGGTCTAGCGACTACGAGCAGTACTTC	CASSQAWSSDYEQYF
.	TRBV7-2	.	TRBJ1-5	TGTGCCAGCAGCTTATACAATCAGCCCCAGCATTTT	CASSLYNQPQHF
.	TRBV7-6	.	TRBJ2-3	TGTGCCAGCAGCTTAGGCGTCGGCGGTACCACAGATACGCAGTATTTT	CASSLGVGGTTDTQYF
.	TRBV28	.	TRBJ2-1	TGTGCCAGCACTCTTGGTACTTCCGCCTACAATGAGCAGTTCTTC	CASTLGTSAYNEQFF
.	TRBV4-3	.	TRBJ2-7	TGCGCCAGCAGCCAAGATTCCAGCTCCTACGAGCAGTACTTC	CASSQDSSSYEQYF
.	TRBV7-9	.	TRBJ2-2	TGTGCCAGCAGCTTATTTCAGGGAACCGGGGAGCTGTTTTTT	CASSLFQGTGELFF
.	TRBV5-1	TRBD1	TRBJ2-3	TGCGCCAGCAGCTTGGCCGCGACAGGGGCGGGCACAGATACGCAGTATTTT	CASSLAATGAGTDTQYF
few	TRBV12-3/TRBV12-4	.	TRBJ2-7	TGTGCCAGCAGTTTAGACGGAACCTACGAGCAGTACTTC	CASSLDGTYEQYF
.	TRBV12-3/TRBV12-4	.	TRBJ1-2	TGTGCCAGCAGCCCCTACAGGGACTATGGCTACACCTTC	CASSPYRDYGYTF
.	TRBV5-1	.	TRBJ2-3	TGCGCCAGCAGCTTTGTAATCACAGATACGCAGTATTTT	CASSFVITDTQYF
.	TRBV28	.	TRBJ1-6	TGTGCCAGCGAAGGAGGGGTGGGGAGGTTTGGCGGGTATGATAATTCACCCCTCCACTTT	CASEGGVGRFGGYDNSPLHF
few	TRBV20-1	.	TRBJ2-7	TGCAGTGCTCTTGACAGTTCCTACGAGCAGTACTTC	CSALDSSYEQYF
many	TRBV9	TRBD2	TRBJ2-1	TGTGCCAGCAGCGTACTAGCGGCCCACCAAAACAATGAGCAGTTCTTC	CASSVLAAHQNNEQFF